The TCR beta chain described here comes from a study of OX40 agonist ivuxolimab in advanced cancers. Here immunoSEQ multiplex PCR was the method, and the copy in TCRdb shows in-frame clones only, minus some. Altogether about 81,000 clones are present, 85% to 95% being singletons, with the ten largest covering approximately 15%. The CDR3 consists of 15 residues. The germline V and J ends were trimmed by 2 bases and 2 bases, with 13 bases remaining between them. Germline CDR1 is SGHTA and CDR2 is FQGTGA. Sequenced material: CD4+ or CD8+ T cells sorted from blood, taken in a trial of the OX40 agonist ivuxolimab. This chain links TRBV7-3 with TRBJ2-7, with TRBD2 as a possible D gene (7 bases). This TCR was recovered from an adult with an advanced solid tumor such as melanoma, head and neck, liver or kidney cancer. CDR3 sequence (DNA): TGTGCCAGCAGCTTAGAGGGGGGGCCGGCCTACGAGCAGTACTTC. Its translation is CASSLEGGPAYEQYF.